Presented here are 23 T cell receptor beta chains from one specimen sequenced in a study of blood T cell repertoires in COVID-19. Generated by immunoSEQ multiplex PCR, the TCRdb table keeps only in-frame clones and is missing some. The table includes some 200,000 clones, about nine tenths detected once. The sequenced material came from peripheral blood. The receptors were sampled from a middle-aged man with acute or convalescent COVID-19.

The chain carries TRBV27 and TRBJ1-1, with D hard to call. CDR3 length: 16 amino acids. CDR1 and CDR2 (germline): MNHEY, SMNVEV (reference sequence). Between the trimmed V and J ends, which lost 5 bases and 1 base, there was a span of 17 bases. Here the CDR3 DNA reads TGTGCCAGCAGTCCCCCAGGTGGGGAGAGGAACACTGAAGCTTTCTTT. It is translated as CASSPPGGERNTEAFF.

The rearrangement uses TRBV19 and TRBJ2-1; 8 bases match TRBD1. Germline trimming cut 6 bases from V and 7 bases from J; bases unmatched to any gene: 11. Germline assignment: CDR1 LNHDA and CDR2 SQIVND (reference sequence). This CDR3 has 15 amino acids. The CDR3 DNA reads TGTGCCAGTAGCCGAACAACAGGGGGTGGGAATGAGCAGTTCTTC. Amino acids: CASSRTTGGGNEQFF.

V and J are TRBV3-1 (or the pseudogene TRBV3-2) and TRBJ1-4, with TRBD1 matching over 8 bases. The CDR3 length is 17 residues. V was clipped by 2 bases and J by 5 bases; unmatched bases: 10. Germline CDR1 is LGHDT and CDR2 is YNNKEL (reference sequence). The CDR3 is CASSQLPSDRDNEKLFF. CDR3 nucleotide sequence: TGTGCCAGCAGCCAACTTCCCTCGGACAGGGACAATGAAAAACTGTTTTTT.

The chain is built from TRBV3-1 (or the pseudogene TRBV3-2) and TRBJ1-1; D unresolved. The V and J ends lost 4 bases and 3 bases respectively, with 15 bases between them. Germline CDR1 LGHDT, CDR2 YNNKEL (reference sequence). The CDR3 runs to 15 residues. CDR3 sequence reads: CASSRSMGAYTEAFF. The CDR3 bases are TGTGCCAGCAGCCGCTCAATGGGAGCCTACACTGAAGCTTTCTTT.

This clone was picked up one time. J is TRBJ1-3 and V is TRBV4-1; D remains ambiguous. The CDR3 runs 18 residues. CDR1 and CDR2 (germline): MGHRA, YSYEKL. The V and J ends lost 4 bases and 0 bases respectively, with 19 bases between them. Written as DNA, the CDR3 is TGCGCCAGCAGCCTGCAGCGCCCCACGTATAGCTCTGGAAACACCATATATTTT. The encoded protein is CASSLQRPTYSSGNTIYF.

V is TRBV5-1 and J is TRBJ1-5; D unclear. CDR1 SGHRS and CDR2 YFSETQ come from the germline V gene. The CDR3 is 13 residues long. Between the trimmed V and J ends, which lost 4 bases and 2 bases, there was a span of 7 bases. The CDR3 is CASSPAGNQPQHF. The CDR3 DNA reads as TGCGCCAGCAGCCCGGCGGGCAATCAGCCCCAGCATTTT.

The J gene is TRBJ2-7, the V gene TRBV29-1; the D gene is possibly TRBD1 (7 bases). The CDR3 spans 12 residues. Looked up from germline, CDR1 is SQVTM and CDR2 is ANQGSEA. V lost 7 bases to trimming and J lost 3 bases, with 13 bases between them. Here the CDR3 DNA reads TGCAGCGCCCGGCGGGACAGCTACGAGCAGTACTTC. Amino acids: CSARRDSYEQYF.

This chain uses TRBV24-1 with TRBJ1-4; a possible D gene is TRBD1 (5 bases). V lost 0 bases, J lost 5 bases, and 15 bases lay in between. The CDR3 has 17 amino acids. In germline, CDR1 is KGHDR, CDR2 SFDVKD. CDR3 sequence (DNA): TGTGCCACCAGTGATTTGTGGGAATCAGGGTTAAATGAAAAACTGTTTTTT. Amino acids: CATSDLWESGLNEKLFF.

The chain has TRBV19 and TRBJ1-4; no clear D. The CDR3 is 14 residues long. The V end lost 3 bases, the J end lost 10 bases, and 15 bases lay between the germline ends. Germline assignment: CDR1 LNHDA and CDR2 SQIVND (reference sequence). CDR3 protein: CASSISGSLGKLFF. The CDR3 DNA reads TGTGCCAGTAGTATCAGCGGGTCCCTTGGAAAACTGTTTTTT.

The chain recombines TRBV5-6 with TRBJ2-3, with a tentative D call TRBD1 (6 bases). This CDR3 is 14 amino acids long. Per germline, CDR1 SGHDT and CDR2 YYEEEE. The V gene lost 4 bases and the J gene lost 6 bases, with 15 bases spanning the gap. CDR3 protein: CASSPQGPRDTQYF. CDR3 bases: TGTGCCAGCAGCCCACAGGGCCCCCGGGATACGCAGTATTTT.

This clone was detected only once. This chain joins TRBV5-1 and TRBJ1-3; 8 bases are a match to TRBD1. Germline V gives CDR1 SGHRS, CDR2 YFSETQ. V lost 4 bases and J lost 0; bases outside the gene matches: 3. The CDR3 is 15 amino acids. CDR3 nucleotide sequence: TGCGCCAGCAGCGCGGGACAGGTCTCTGGAAACACCATATATTTT. Its translation: CASSAGQVSGNTIYF.

The V and J genes are TRBV6-1 and TRBJ1-3; no reliable D call. The germline V gene encodes CDR1 MNHNS and CDR2 SASEGT. The CDR3 extends over 13 amino acids. With 3 bases removed from V and 4 bases from J, the gap between germline ends came to 7 bases. CDR3 region: CASSDGLGNTIYF. The CDR3 nucleotides read TGTGCCAGCAGTGATGGGCTGGGAAACACCATATATTTT.

This clone was seen only a few times. This chain joins TRBV4-1 and TRBJ2-5; TRBD2 aligns across 7 bases. The germline CDR1 and CDR2 sequences are MGHRA and YSYEKL. J lost 2 bases, V lost 0 bases, and 6 bases had no gene match. This CDR3 region has 16 residues. The chain's CDR3 is CASSQDPSGDQETQYF. For the CDR3, the DNA is TGCGCCAGCAGCCAAGATCCCAGCGGGGATCAAGAGACCCAGTACTTC.

The chain recombines TRBV9 with TRBJ2-2, with 7 bases aligning to TRBD1. This CDR3 is built from 14 residues. In germline, CDR1 is SGDLS, CDR2 YYNGEE. J was trimmed by 5 bases and V by 3 bases; bases with no gene match: 4. CDR3 DNA sequence: TGTGCCAGCAGCGGACAGGGTTGGACCGGGGAGCTGTTTTTT. Translated: CASSGQGWTGELFF.

J is TRBJ1-2 and V is TRBV10-3; a possible D gene is TRBD1 (6 bases). The length of the CDR3 is 15 residues. Between the trimmed V and J ends, which lost 0 bases and 5 bases, there was a span of 13 bases. Germline-derived CDR1 and CDR2 are ENHRY and SYGVKD. The chain's CDR3 is CAISESLAGAYGYTF. CDR3 sequence (DNA): TGTGCCATCAGTGAGTCGCTGGCAGGGGCTTATGGCTACACCTTC.

This chain uses TRBV5-1 with TRBJ2-2; D unresolved. Trimming took 1 base from V and 9 from J, leaving 10 bases between them. The CDR3 has 13 amino acids. CDR1 and CDR2 from the germline V gene are SGHRS and YFSETQ. Here the CDR3 DNA reads TGCGCCAGCAGCTTGAATAACTTCCGGGAGCTGTTTTTT. Its translation is CASSLNNFRELFF.

This sequence joins TRBV19 and TRBJ1-2; TRBD1 agrees at 8 bases. Losses at the gene ends were 2 bases for V and 5 bases for J; bases not matched to a gene: 4. Germline V gene lookup returns CDR1 LNHDA and CDR2 SQIVND (reference sequence). This CDR3 spans 14 amino acids. CDR3 protein: CASSIPTGEYGYTF. The CDR3 DNA reads TGTGCCAGTAGTATACCGACAGGGGAGTATGGCTACACCTTC.

The rearrangement uses TRBV24-1 and TRBJ2-7; 9 bases map to TRBD2. Germline assignment: CDR1 KGHDR and CDR2 SFDVKD. The CDR3 contains 13 residues. Trimming removed 4 bases from V and 9 bases from J; junction bases left unmatched: 6. The CDR3 region has the DNA TGTGCCACCAGTGACCAGCGGGGGGTCAGGCAGTACTTC. Translation: CATSDQRGVRQYF.

This clone was counted between two and nine times. The rearrangement links TRBV27 to TRBJ2-3; D uncertain. This CDR3 contains 13 residues. V dropped 5 bases and J dropped 2 bases, with 8 bases sitting between them. Germline CDR1 is MNHEY and CDR2 is SMNVEV (reference sequence). DNA of the CDR3: TGTGCCAGCAGTCCGGAGCACACAGATACGCAGTATTTT. Translation: CASSPEHTDTQYF.

The chain uses TRBV7-6 and TRBJ2-1; 9 bases map to TRBD1. CDR1 SGHVS and CDR2 FNYEAQ come from the germline V gene. The CDR3 contains 16 residues. V gave up 0 bases and J gave up 5 bases; unmatched junction bases: 5. As DNA, the CDR3 is TGTGCCAGCAGCTTAGCGACCAGGACAGGGGACAATGAGCAGTTCTTC. Its translation is CASSLATRTGDNEQFF.

The chain recombines TRBV5-6 with TRBJ2-2; possible D gene TRBD1, 6 bases. V lost 0 bases to trimming and J lost 2 bases, with 14 bases between them. This CDR3 spans 17 amino acids. Germline V gives CDR1 SGHDT, CDR2 YYEEEE. CDR3 sequence: CASSLAAGVINTGELFF. In nucleotides, the CDR3 is TGTGCCAGCAGCTTGGCCGCAGGGGTCATCAACACCGGGGAGCTGTTTTTT. Based on the CDR3 plus reference TRBV5-6 and TRBJ2-2, the full variable domain is DAGVTQSPTHLIKTRGQQVTLRCSPKSGHDTVSWYQQALGQGPQFIFQYYEEEERQRGNFPDRFSGHQFPNYSSELNVNALLLGDSALYLCASSLAAGVINTGELFFGEGSRLTVL.

The CDR3 spells CASSQEETGGYEQYF. Here the CDR3 DNA reads TGTGCCAGCAGCCAAGAGGAAACGGGGGGCTACGAGCAGTACTTC. The V and J genes are TRBV4-2 and TRBJ2-7; TRBD2 aligns across 7 bases. Germline V CDR1 and CDR2: LGHNA, YNFKEQ. V gave up 0 bases and J gave up 3 bases; unmatched junction bases: 5. The CDR3 extends over 15 amino acids.

The V gene is TRBV19, the J gene TRBJ1-1; maybe TRBD1 (6 bases). V shed 7 bases and J shed 7 bases, with 16 bases lying between them. The CDR3 runs to 13 residues. CDR1 and CDR2 (germline): LNHDA, SQIVND (reference sequence). CDR3 DNA: TGTGCCAGTAAGGTGGAACAGGGAGTTGAAGCTTTCTTT. This encodes CASKVEQGVEAFF.